This T cell receptor (beta chain) came from a study of cytomegalovirus exposure and HLA in healthy donors. On the study more broadly: Within the Caucasian-associated ancestry cluster were roughly 79% of the approximately 400 genotyped donors. Study-level points and caveats: The study put 150 or so TCR beta chains on its list as cytomegalovirus-associated. Among the CMV-associated chains, a few were confirmed in vitro as specific for CMV antigens.

The CDR3 is 13 amino acids. V lost 4 bases to trimming and J lost 0 bases, with 6 bases between them. In germline, CDR1 is SGHVS, CDR2 FNYEAQ. Unrecorded immune exposure was likely among donors, who were nominally healthy when sampled. Researchers ran the PCR with 60 Vbeta and 13 Jbeta primers. Sequencing used immunoSEQ multiplex PCR; TCRdb keeps in-frame clones, though not all of them. The table includes hundreds of thousands of clones, approximately 80% detected once. Worth noting for this clone: Its antigen is unidentified.

Sequencing was done on a sample of PBMCs. The rearrangement uses TRBV7-6 and TRBJ1-1; D is unresolved. The sequence came from a boy aged 2 to 9 in good health and CMV-seronegative. CDR3 loop: CASSSSVNTEAFF. CDR3 coding DNA: TGTGCCAGCAGCTCATCGGTGAACACTGAAGCTTTCTTT.